Listed below are T cell receptor beta chains from one sample, sequenced in a study of monozygotic twins with inflammatory bowel disease. TCRdb re-called the 5' RACE reads and shows each CDR3 protein once, DNA omitted. Its listing shows about 330,000 distinct CDR3 sequences. What was sequenced was blood. The receptors here all came from a human donor with ulcerative colitis or Crohn's disease, or a healthy co-twin of an affected twin (not recorded which). Each CDR3 is given with its conserved first and last residue.

TRBJ2-3	TRBV12-5	CASGQTGLADTQYF
TRBJ2-3	TRBV2	CASSEAVIRTDTQYF
TRBJ1-2	TRBV29-1	CSVRFREDGYTF
TRBJ1-1	TRBV12-3/TRBV12-4	CASSWWELGNTEAFF
TRBJ1-1	TRBV29-1	CSVEDQLTIARSEAFF
TRBJ1-4	TRBV12-3/TRBV12-4	CASRTGTLYEKLFF
TRBJ2-7	TRBV20-1	CSASSVPYEQYF
TRBJ1-4	TRBV29-1	CSVGQNNEKLFF
TRBJ2-1	TRBV20-1	CSARVAGIYNEQFF
TRBJ1-1	TRBV11-2	CASTLPGPQGTEAFF
TRBJ2-3	TRBV5-1	CASRADSSTDTQYF
TRBJ2-3	TRBV7-7	CASSLGTGTSTDTQYF
TRBJ2-7	TRBV7-9	CASSLDDVEQYF
TRBJ2-3	TRBV24-1	CATSLATDTQYF
TRBJ1-1	TRBV5-1	CASSSSRMANTEAFF
TRBJ1-1	TRBV18	CASSRSDGRPEAFF
TRBJ2-3	TRBV7-9	CASSLGTSALTDTQYF
TRBJ2-2	TRBV5-1	CASSPGQGRGTGTGELFF
TRBJ2-3	TRBV27	CASRALWATDTQYF
TRBJ2-7	TRBV5-1	CASSLATGPIGEQYF
TRBJ1-2	TRBV3-1	CASSQWDSPGYTF
TRBJ2-4	TRBV21-1	CASSKGGGGKNMQYF
TRBJ2-2	TRBV10-3	CAITDRSTGELFF
TRBJ2-6	TRBV5-1	CASRGPNISGANVLTF
TRBJ1-5	TRBV5-1	CASSLEGQPQHF
TRBJ2-7	TRBV6-5	CASSSTSGVSYEQYF
TRBJ2-4	TRBV7-9	CASSSGVKNIQYF
TRBJ2-2	TRBV5-1	CASSLSGTARFTGELFF
TRBJ2-7	TRBV28	CASSSQNAYEQYF
TRBJ2-7	TRBV20-1	CSAWGQRDKYEQYF
TRBJ2-7	TRBV7-7	CASSPREGADEQYF
TRBJ1-6	TRBV19	CASSSGTGHSPLHF
TRBJ2-2	TRBV2	CASSQTDTNTGELFF
TRBJ2-1	TRBV10-3	CAIGEGTNNEQFF